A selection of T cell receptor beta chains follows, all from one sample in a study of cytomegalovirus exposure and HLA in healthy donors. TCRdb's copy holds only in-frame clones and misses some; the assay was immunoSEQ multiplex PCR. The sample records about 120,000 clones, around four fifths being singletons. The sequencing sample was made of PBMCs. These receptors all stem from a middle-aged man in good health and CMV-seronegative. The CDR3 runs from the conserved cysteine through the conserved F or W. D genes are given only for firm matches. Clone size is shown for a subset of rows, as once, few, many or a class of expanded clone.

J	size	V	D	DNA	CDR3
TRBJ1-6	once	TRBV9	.	TGTGCCAGCAGCGTAAGGGCTAGCACGGTGGATTCACCCCTCCACTTT	CASSVRASTVDSPLHF
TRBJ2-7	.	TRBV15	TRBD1	TGTGCCACCAGCACCGCGGGACAGGGGAACTACGAGCAGTACTTC	CATSTAGQGNYEQYF
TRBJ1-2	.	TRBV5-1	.	TGCGCCAGCAGCTTGGATGACTTGCCGATTAGTGGCTACACCTTC	CASSLDDLPISGYTF
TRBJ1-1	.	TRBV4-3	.	TGCGCCAGCAGCCGGTCGACAGTCGGAACTGAAGCTTTCTTT	CASSRSTVGTEAFF
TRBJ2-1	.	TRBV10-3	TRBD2	TGTGCCATCGGGAACCTAGCGGGGGGACTCAATGAGCAGTTCTTC	CAIGNLAGGLNEQFF
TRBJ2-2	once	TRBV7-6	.	TGTGCCAGCAGCTTAAACGAGGTTAACACCGGGGAGCTGTTTTTT	CASSLNEVNTGELFF
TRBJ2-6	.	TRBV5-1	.	TGCGCCAGCAGCTTGGAGAGCTCTGGGGCCAACGTCCTGACTTTC	CASSLESSGANVLTF
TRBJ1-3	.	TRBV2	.	TGTGCCACCCTCTCTGGAAACACCATATATTTT	CATLSGNTIYF
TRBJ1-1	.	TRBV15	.	TGTGCCACCAGCAGAGATCGAGGCACTGAAGCTTTCTTT	CATSRDRGTEAFF
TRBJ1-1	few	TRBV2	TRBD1	TGTGCCAGCGAACCGGGACAGGGTTTAGGTACTGTAGCTTTCTTT	CASEPGQGLGTVAFF
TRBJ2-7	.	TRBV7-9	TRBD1	TGTGCCAGCAGCCCACGAGACAGGGGCGAAAGCTCCTACGAGCAGTACTTC	CASSPRDRGESSYEQYF
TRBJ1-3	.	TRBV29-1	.	TGCAGCGCCCTAATTCAGGGCTCTGGAAACACCATATATTTT	CSALIQGSGNTIYF
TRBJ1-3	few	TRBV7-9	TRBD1	TGTGCCAGCAGCCCACCGGGACAGGGGTCTAGAAACACCATATATTTT	CASSPPGQGSRNTIYF
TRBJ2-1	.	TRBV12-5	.	TGTGCTAGTGGTTTGTCAGGGGATAGTAATGAGCAGTTCTTC	CASGLSGDSNEQFF
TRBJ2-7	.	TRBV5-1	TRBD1	TGCGCCAGCAGCTTGGCGACAGGGCACTACGAGCAGTACTTC	CASSLATGHYEQYF
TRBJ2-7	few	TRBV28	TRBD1	TGTGCCAGCAGTAAGACAGGGCCCACCTACGAGCAGTACTTC	CASSKTGPTYEQYF
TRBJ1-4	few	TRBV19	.	TGTGCCAGTACCGAGAGGAAGGGAAGGGGGAAACTGTTTTTT	CASTERKGRGKLFF
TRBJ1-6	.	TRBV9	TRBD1	TGTGCCAGCAGCGAATCCTACAGGGGGCTAGGTTCACCCCTCCACTTT	CASSESYRGLGSPLHF
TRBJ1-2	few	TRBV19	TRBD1	TGTGCCAGTAGTATAGCCGTACGGAACAGGGGGAAGGATCGGTATGGCTACACCTTC	CASSIAVRNRGKDRYGYTF
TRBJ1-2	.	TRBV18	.	TGTGCCAGCTCACCTCCCAGCGCTAACTATGGCTACACCTTC	CASSPPSANYGYTF
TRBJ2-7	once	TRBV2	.	TGTGCCAGCAAAATCGGTGGAGGGACCTACGAGCAGTACTTC	CASKIGGGTYEQYF
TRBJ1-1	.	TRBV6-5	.	TGTGCCAGCAGATGGACAGAGAACACTGAAGCTTTCTTT	CASRWTENTEAFF
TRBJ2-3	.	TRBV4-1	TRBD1	TGCGCCAGCAGCGGGGGGACAGGCACAAATACGCAGTATTTT	CASSGGTGTNTQYF
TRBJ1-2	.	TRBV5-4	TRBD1	TGTGCCAGCAGCTTGGTAGCAGGGGGCTTAAATGGCTACACCTTC	CASSLVAGGLNGYTF
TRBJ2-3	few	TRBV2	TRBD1	TGTGCCAGCAACCTGGGCGTGGGCATACAGGGGGCCTCGGCAGATACGCAGTATTTT	CASNLGVGIQGASADTQYF
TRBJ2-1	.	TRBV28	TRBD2	TGTGCCAGCAGTTTTCGGGGGAGGGGATACAATGAGCAGTTCTTC	CASSFRGRGYNEQFF
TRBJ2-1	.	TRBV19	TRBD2	TGTGCCAGTAGTTATCTAGCGGGCCCGTACAATGAGCAGTTCTTC	CASSYLAGPYNEQFF
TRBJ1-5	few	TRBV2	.	TGTGCCAGCAGTGATCCGAACCAAACGGGACAACCAGTCTATAGCAATCAGCCCCAGCATTTT	CASSDPNQTGQPVYSNQPQHF
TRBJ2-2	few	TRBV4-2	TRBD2	TGTGCCAGCAGCCAAGATCATACTAGCGGGAGGACCGGGGAGCTGTTTTTT	CASSQDHTSGRTGELFF
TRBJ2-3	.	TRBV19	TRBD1	TGTGCCAGTAGTATAACCGGGACAGGGGCCACAGATACGCAGTATTTT	CASSITGTGATDTQYF
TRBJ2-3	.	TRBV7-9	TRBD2	TGTTCCAGCAGCGGTATAGCGGGGCGCACAGATACGCAGTATTTT	CSSSGIAGRTDTQYF
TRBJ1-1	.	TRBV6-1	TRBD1	TGTGCCAGCAGTGTAGGACAGGGAAGGTCTTTCTTT	CASSVGQGRSFF
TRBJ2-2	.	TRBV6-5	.	TGTGCCAGCAGGGGCGGGCTGAACACCGGGGAGCTGTTTTTT	CASRGGLNTGELFF
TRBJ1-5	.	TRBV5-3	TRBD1	TGTGCCAGAAGCTTGGGAGACAGGGGCGGGCAGCCCCAGCATTTT	CARSLGDRGGQPQHF
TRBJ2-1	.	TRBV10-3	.	TGTGCCATCAGTGAATGGACTCCGTACTCCTACAATGAGCAGTTCTTC	CAISEWTPYSYNEQFF
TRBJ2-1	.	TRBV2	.	TGTGCCAGCACGGAGGGTACCTACAATGAGCAGTTCTTC	CASTEGTYNEQFF
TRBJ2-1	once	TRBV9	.	TGTGCCAGCGGGACAGCAACGGGACTCCCCGGGGTTGAGCAGTTCTTC	CASGTATGLPGVEQFF
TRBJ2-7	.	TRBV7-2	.	TGTGCCAGCAGCTTAGCGGGGGGATACGAGCAGTACTTC	CASSLAGGYEQYF
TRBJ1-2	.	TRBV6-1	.	TGTGCCAGCAGTCTGCTCGAGGGGGATGGCTACACCTTC	CASSLLEGDGYTF
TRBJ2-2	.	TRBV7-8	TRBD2	TGTGCCCATAAATTAGCGGGGGGTCTGGACGGGGAGCTGTTTTTT	CAHKLAGGLDGELFF
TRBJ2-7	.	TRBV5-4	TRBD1	TGTGCCAGCAGCTTAACCGGGACAGGGTTCCACGAGCAGTACTTC	CASSLTGTGFHEQYF
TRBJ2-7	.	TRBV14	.	TGTGCCAGCAGCCAGGTCAGGGGGGCCGAGCAGTACTTC	CASSQVRGAEQYF
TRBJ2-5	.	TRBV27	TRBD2	TGTGCCAGCACGGGTAGCGGGGGATCCGGGGAGACCCAGTACTTC	CASTGSGGSGETQYF
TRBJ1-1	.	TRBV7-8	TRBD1	TGTGCCAGCAGGGAACAGGGGGCCGGGACTGAAGCTTTCTTT	CASREQGAGTEAFF
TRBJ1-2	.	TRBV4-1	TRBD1	TGCGCCAGCAGCCACCCGACAGGGGGCTTGGACTATGGCTACACCTTC	CASSHPTGGLDYGYTF
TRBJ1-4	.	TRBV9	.	TGTGCCAGCAGCGCCGGCCTGACAGCAACTAATGAAAAACTGTTTTTT	CASSAGLTATNEKLFF
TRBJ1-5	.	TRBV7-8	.	TGTGCCAGCAGCCAAGGAGGTGGGGGGGCCCAGCATTTT	CASSQGGGGAQHF
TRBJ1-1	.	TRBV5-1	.	TGCGCCAGCAGCTTTGGGTCAGGGGCGCTGAACACTGAAGCTTTCTTT	CASSFGSGALNTEAFF
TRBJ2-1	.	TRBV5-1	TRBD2	TGCGCCAGCAGCTCCGGGACTAGTTCTACCTACAATGAGCAGTTCTTC	CASSSGTSSTYNEQFF
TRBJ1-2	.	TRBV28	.	TGTGCCAGCAGTGACAGGCTAAACTATGGCTACACCTTC	CASSDRLNYGYTF
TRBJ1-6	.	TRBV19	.	TGTGCCAGTAGTCCAAACAGGGCACCCCTCCACTTT	CASSPNRAPLHF
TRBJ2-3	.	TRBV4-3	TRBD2	TGCGCCAGCAGCCAAGATCGGCTAGCGGGAGCCCCATTCACAGATACGCAGTATTTT	CASSQDRLAGAPFTDTQYF
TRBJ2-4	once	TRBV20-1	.	TGCAGTGCTAGCGCGGGTGTGATTCAGTACTTC	CSASAGVIQYF
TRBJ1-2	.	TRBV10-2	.	TGCGCCAGCAGGGGCTTCGGGAGTCAAGGGGATGGCTACACCTTC	CASRGFGSQGDGYTF
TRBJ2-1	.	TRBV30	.	TGTGCCTGGAGTGCGACAGCGATCAATGAGCAGTTCTTC	CAWSATAINEQFF
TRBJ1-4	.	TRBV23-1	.	TGCGCCAGCCTTAAGCTAGGGGGGGGGACTAATGAAAAACTGTTTTTT	CASLKLGGGTNEKLFF
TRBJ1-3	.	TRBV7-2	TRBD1	TGTGCCAGCAGCCCCGACAGGGTCTCTGGAAACACCATATATTTT	CASSPDRVSGNTIYF